The clone carrying this T cell receptor beta chain was picked up many times. Its cognate antigen is unknown. Because this beta chain is a stray read in a library intended to capture alpha chains, its abundance should not be given much weight. The data derive from a study of spatial heterogeneity in lung cancer. MiXCR was run by TCRdb on the 5' RACE reads, yielding one entry per CDR3 protein. The sample lists about 18,000 distinct CDR3 sequences, approximately 10% occurring once. Points from the study as a whole: Expanded intratumoral alpha and beta TCR counts tracked tumor mutation counts.

The CDR3 extends over 13 amino acids. V was pared by 2 bases and J by 6 bases, with 3 bases of the junction left unmatched. Time point: sample taken at primary tumor resection. The chain is built from TRBV12-3 or TRBV12-4 and TRBJ2-7, with 8 bases fitting TRBD1. This material consisted of lung tumor tissue, taken at surgery. The TCR sequence derives from a female donor with early-stage non-small cell lung cancer. The CDR3 DNA reads as TGTGCCAGCAGTTTACAGGGGGCGGGCGAGCAGTACTTC. Translation gives CASSLQGAGEQYF.